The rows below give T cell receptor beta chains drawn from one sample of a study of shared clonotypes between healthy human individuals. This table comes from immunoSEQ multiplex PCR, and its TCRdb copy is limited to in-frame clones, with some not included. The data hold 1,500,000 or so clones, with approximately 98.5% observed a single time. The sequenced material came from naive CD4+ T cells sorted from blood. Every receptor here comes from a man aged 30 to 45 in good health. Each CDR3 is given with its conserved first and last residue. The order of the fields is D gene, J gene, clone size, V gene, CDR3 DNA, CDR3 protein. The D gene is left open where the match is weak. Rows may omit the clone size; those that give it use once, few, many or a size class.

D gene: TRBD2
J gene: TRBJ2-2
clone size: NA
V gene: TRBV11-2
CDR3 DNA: TGTGCCAGCAGCTTAGTCCGGGAGGGAACCGGGGAGCTGTTTTTT
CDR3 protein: CASSLVREGTGELFF

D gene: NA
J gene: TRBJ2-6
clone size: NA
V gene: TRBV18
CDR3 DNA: TGTGCCAGCTCACCCCTGGAGGGGGCGGGGGCCAACGTCCTGACTTTC
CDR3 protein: CASSPLEGAGANVLTF

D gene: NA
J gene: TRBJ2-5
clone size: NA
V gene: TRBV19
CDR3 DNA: TGTGCCAGTAGTATCGGCGGTTCACAAGAGACCCAGTACTTC
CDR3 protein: CASSIGGSQETQYF

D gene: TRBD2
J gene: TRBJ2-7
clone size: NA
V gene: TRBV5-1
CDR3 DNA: TGCGCCAGCATGGAGCGGGGGCCGGGGAATTGGCAGTACTTC
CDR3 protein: CASMERGPGNWQYF

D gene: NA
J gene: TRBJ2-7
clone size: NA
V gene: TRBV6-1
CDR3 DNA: TGTGCCAGCAGTGGGGGGCTAGCGAGGCCATGGGAGCAGTACTTC
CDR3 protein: CASSGGLARPWEQYF

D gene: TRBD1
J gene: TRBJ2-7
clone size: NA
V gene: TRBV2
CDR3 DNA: TGTGCCAGCACGGGACAGGGGACCTCCTACGAGCAGTACTTC
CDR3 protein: CASTGQGTSYEQYF

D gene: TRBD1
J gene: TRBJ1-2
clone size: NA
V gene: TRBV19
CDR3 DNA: TGTGCCAGTAGTAATCCAAGGGACAGGAGCTATGGCTACACCTTC
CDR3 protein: CASSNPRDRSYGYTF

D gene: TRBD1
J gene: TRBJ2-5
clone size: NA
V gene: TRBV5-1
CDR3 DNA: TGCGCCAGCAGCTCCTCAGGGACAGGTCAAGAGACCCAGTACTTC
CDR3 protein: CASSSSGTGQETQYF

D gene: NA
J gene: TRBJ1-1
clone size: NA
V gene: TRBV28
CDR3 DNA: TGTGCCAGCAGACCCTTATTTGGCACTGAAGCTTTCTTT
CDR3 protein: CASRPLFGTEAFF

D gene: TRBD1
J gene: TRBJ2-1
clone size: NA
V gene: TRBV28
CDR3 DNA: TGTGCCAGCAGGGGACAGGGCACGACCAGCTCCTACAATGAGCAGTTCTTC
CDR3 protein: CASRGQGTTSSYNEQFF

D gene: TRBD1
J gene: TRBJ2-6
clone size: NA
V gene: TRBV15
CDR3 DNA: TGTGCCACCAGCAGTGTGGTGTGGGGACAGGTCCGGAGAGGGGCCAACGTCCTGACTTTC
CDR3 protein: CATSSVVWGQVRRGANVLTF

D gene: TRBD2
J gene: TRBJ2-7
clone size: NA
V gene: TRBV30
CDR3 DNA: TGTGCCTGGAGTATGGGGGGGGAGCAGTACTTC
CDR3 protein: CAWSMGGEQYF

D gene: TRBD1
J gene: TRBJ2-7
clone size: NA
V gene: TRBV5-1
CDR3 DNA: TGCGCCAGCAGCTTGCAGGACAGGGGGCAAGAGCAGTACTTC
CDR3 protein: CASSLQDRGQEQYF

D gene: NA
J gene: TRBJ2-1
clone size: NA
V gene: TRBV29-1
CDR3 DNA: TGCAGCGTTAAAACTGGGGCGGGTCGGTACAATGAGCAGTTCTTC
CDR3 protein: CSVKTGAGRYNEQFF

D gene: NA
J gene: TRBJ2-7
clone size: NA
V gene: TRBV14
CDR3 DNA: TGTGCCAGCAGCCAAGGGGACGGGAGATTTGGCGAGCAGTACTTC
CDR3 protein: CASSQGDGRFGEQYF

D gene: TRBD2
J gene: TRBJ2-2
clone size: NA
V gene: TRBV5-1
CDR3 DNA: TGCGCCAGCAGCACTCCGGGACTAGCGAGCGGGGAGCTGTTTTTT
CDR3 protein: CASSTPGLASGELFF

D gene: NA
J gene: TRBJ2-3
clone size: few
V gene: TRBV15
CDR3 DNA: TGTGCCACCAGCAGAGCCACAGATACGCAGTATTTT
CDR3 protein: CATSRATDTQYF

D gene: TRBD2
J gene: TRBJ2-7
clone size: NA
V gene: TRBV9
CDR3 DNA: TGTGCCAGCAGCGTAGGAAGCGGGAGAGCTTCCTACGAGCAGTACTTC
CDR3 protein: CASSVGSGRASYEQYF

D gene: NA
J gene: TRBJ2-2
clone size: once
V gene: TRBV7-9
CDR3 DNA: TGTGCCAGCAGCTTCCCAGGTGGAGGGAACACCGGGGAGCTGTTTTTT
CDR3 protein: CASSFPGGGNTGELFF

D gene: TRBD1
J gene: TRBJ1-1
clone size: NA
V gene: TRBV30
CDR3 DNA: TGTGCCTGGAGCGGTTCGACAGGGCCGTACACTGAAGCTTTCTTT
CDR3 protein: CAWSGSTGPYTEAFF

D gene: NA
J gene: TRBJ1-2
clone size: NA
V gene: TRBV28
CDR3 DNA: TGTGCCAGCACCCCACTTGAGAAGAACTATGGCTACACCTTC
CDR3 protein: CASTPLEKNYGYTF

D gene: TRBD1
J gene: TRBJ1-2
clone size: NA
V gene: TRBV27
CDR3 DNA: TGTGCCAGCAGAAGACAGGGAGGGAAATTAATCTATGGCTACACCTTC
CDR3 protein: CASRRQGGKLIYGYTF

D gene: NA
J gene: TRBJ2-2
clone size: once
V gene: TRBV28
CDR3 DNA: TGTGCCAGCAGTTTATACGGCAGGGGAAACACCGGGGAGCTGTTTTTT
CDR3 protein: CASSLYGRGNTGELFF

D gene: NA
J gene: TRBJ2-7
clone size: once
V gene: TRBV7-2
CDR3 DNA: TGTGCCAGCAGCTTAGAGATCCATAACGAGCAGTACTTC
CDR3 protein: CASSLEIHNEQYF

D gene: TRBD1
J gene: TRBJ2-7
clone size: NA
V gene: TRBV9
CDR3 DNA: TGTGCCAGCAGCCCAGGGGGCTCCTCCTACGAGCAGTACTTC
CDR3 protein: CASSPGGSSYEQYF

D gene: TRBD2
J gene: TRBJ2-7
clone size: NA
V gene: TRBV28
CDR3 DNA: TGTGCCAGCAGTCCCCAGGGAGGGATCCCAACTACGGGCGAGCAGTACTTC
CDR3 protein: CASSPQGGIPTTGEQYF

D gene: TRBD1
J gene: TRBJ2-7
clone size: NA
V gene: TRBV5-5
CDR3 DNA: TGTGCCAGCAGCTTGGGACAGGGGGGCGAGCAGTACTTC
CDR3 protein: CASSLGQGGEQYF

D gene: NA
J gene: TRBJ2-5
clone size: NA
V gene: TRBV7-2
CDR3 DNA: TGTGCCAGCAGCTTGGCCGGTGGGGAGACCCAGTACTTC
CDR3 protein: CASSLAGGETQYF

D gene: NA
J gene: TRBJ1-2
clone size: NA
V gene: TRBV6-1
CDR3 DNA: TGTGCCAGCAGTGATAAGGGCAGCTACACCTATGGCTACACCTTC
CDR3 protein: CASSDKGSYTYGYTF

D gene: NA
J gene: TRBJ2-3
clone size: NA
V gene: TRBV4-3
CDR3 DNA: TGCGCCAGCAGCCAAGAGTGGGGATCGGGGCATGGCACAGATACGCAGTATTTT
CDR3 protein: CASSQEWGSGHGTDTQYF

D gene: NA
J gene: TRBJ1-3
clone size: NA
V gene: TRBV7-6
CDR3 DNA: TGTGCCAGCAGCTTAGCTGCCGGAAACACCATATATTTT
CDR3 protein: CASSLAAGNTIYF

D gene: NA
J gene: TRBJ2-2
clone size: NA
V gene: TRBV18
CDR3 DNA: TGTGCCAGCTCACCATTGGGCGTCCCGAACACCGGGGAGCTGTTTTTT
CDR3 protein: CASSPLGVPNTGELFF